These 17 T cell receptor beta chains were all obtained from the same sample, sequenced in a study of OX40 agonist ivuxolimab in advanced cancers. Measured with immunoSEQ multiplex PCR; TCRdb has only the in-frame clones, and not every one. The repertoire holds about 67,000 clones, with 80% to 95% as singletons. The sequencing here drew on CD4+ or CD8+ T cells sorted from blood, taken in a trial of the OX40 agonist ivuxolimab. The origin of the receptors is an adult with an advanced solid tumor such as melanoma, head and neck, liver or kidney cancer.

The chain couples TRBV18 to TRBJ1-3; possible D gene TRBD1, 6 bases. The CDR3 totals 14 residues. Germline V gives CDR1 KGHSH, CDR2 LQKENI. With 9 bases removed from V and 5 bases from J, the gap between germline ends came to 17 bases. The CDR3 reads CASRPWGPRNTIYF. CDR3 in DNA: TGTGCCAGTAGACCGTGGGGGCCACGAAACACCATATATTTT.

The rearrangement uses TRBV11-3 and TRBJ2-3; D call uncertain. Germline V gene lookup returns CDR1 SGHNT and CDR2 YENEEA. The CDR3 has 15 residues. Trimming removed 1 base at V and 5 bases at J, with 13 bases between. Written as DNA, the CDR3 is TGTGCCAGCAGCTTAGGGTCGTCTTTGGGAGATACGCAGTATTTT. It encodes CASSLGSSLGDTQYF.

The CDR3 region has the DNA TGTGCCAGTAGTACGGAGAAGAGTTCCGGGGAGCTGTTTTTT. This codes for CASSTEKSSGELFF. The chain is built from TRBV19 and TRBJ2-2; no reliable D call. V was trimmed by 4 bases and J by 6 bases, leaving 12 bases between them. The CDR3 has 14 residues. CDR1 is LNHDA, CDR2 SQIVND, per germline (reference sequence). Full variable domain (rest looked up from reference TRBV19 and TRBJ2-2): DGGITQSPKYLFRKEGQNVTLSCEQNLNHDAMYWYRQDPGQGLRLIYYSQIVNDFQKGDIAEGYSVSREKKESFPLTVTSAQKNPTAFYLCASSTEKSSGELFFGEGSRLTVL.

The chain is built from TRBV18 and TRBJ2-1, with 7 bases aligning to TRBD2. The CDR3 totals 18 residues. The germline CDR1 and CDR2 sequences are KGHSH and LQKENI. Trimming removed 6 bases from V and 5 bases from J; junction bases left unmatched: 19. Here the CDR3 reads CASSPSSPAGSPNNEQFF. CDR3 bases: TGTGCCAGCTCGCCAAGCTCACCAGCGGGAAGCCCCAACAATGAGCAGTTCTTC.

The chain has TRBV6-1 and TRBJ1-2, with D hard to call. Germline V CDR1 and CDR2: MNHNS, SASEGT. Trimming left V 8 bases short and J 0 bases short, with 16 bases between. CDR3 size: 15 residues. The CDR3, as DNA: TGTGCCAGCGTTGGGGATTGGTTATCTAACTATGGCTACACCTTC. Protein product: CASVGDWLSNYGYTF.

V gene TRBV11-2 combines with J gene TRBJ1-4; D not certain. The V and J ends lost 11 bases and 4 bases respectively, with 20 bases between them. The CDR3 length is 15 residues. The V gene's germline CDR1 is SGHAT and CDR2 FQNNGV. CDR3 loop: CASAGQGSSNEKLFF. CDR3 coding DNA: TGTGCCTCCGCCGGCCAAGGTTCGAGTAATGAAAAACTGTTTTTT.

This clone came up a few times. The rearrangement links TRBV10-3 to TRBJ2-7, with a tentative D call TRBD2 (6 bases). CDR1 is ENHRY, CDR2 SYGVKD, per germline. This CDR3 has 12 amino acids. The germline V and J ends were trimmed by 7 bases and 6 bases, with 13 bases remaining between them. CDR3 nucleotides: TGTGCCATCACCTTCGGGGGTGGCGAGCAGTACTTC. Translated, it gives CAITFGGGEQYF.

The V gene is TRBV5-1, the J gene TRBJ2-5; 10 positions match TRBD2. This CDR3 has 15 amino acids. Germline-derived CDR1 and CDR2 are SGHRS and YFSETQ. V shed 4 bases and J 2 bases; nucleotides not matched to a gene: 5. As DNA, the CDR3 is TGCGCCAGCAGCCCCGGGACTAGCGTTCAAGAGACCCAGTACTTC. It codes for CASSPGTSVQETQYF.

V usage is TRBV5-1 and J usage is TRBJ2-3; 8 bases are shared with TRBD1. The CDR3 runs 16 residues. CDR1 and CDR2 from the germline V gene are SGHRS and YFSETQ. The trim removed 6 bases at V and 2 bases at J, leaving 11 bases unmatched. CDR3 sequence reads: CASKYDQGAVTDTQYF. CDR3 in DNA: TGCGCCAGCAAGTATGACCAGGGGGCTGTCACAGATACGCAGTATTTT.

The chain employs TRBV27 and TRBJ1-2; D is undetermined. Trimming shortened V by 8 bases and J by 3 bases, and 16 bases separated the two germline ends. Germline V gives CDR1 MNHEY, CDR2 SMNVEV (reference sequence). This CDR3 contains 14 residues. The DNA for the CDR3 is TGTGCCAGCCGCTCGCTGACGGGAGACTATGGCTACACCTTC. Its protein is CASRSLTGDYGYTF.

V gene TRBV5-1 combines with J gene TRBJ2-3, with D possibly matching TRBD2 (5 bases). There are 15 residues in the CDR3. Per the germline V gene, CDR1 is SGHRS and CDR2 is YFSETQ. V was trimmed by 2 bases and J by 6 bases, leaving 16 bases between them. Here the CDR3 reads CASSFNGIQRDTQYF. In DNA form, the CDR3 reads TGCGCCAGCAGCTTTAACGGGATCCAAAGGGATACGCAGTATTTT. Together with reference TRBV5-1 and TRBJ2-3, the CDR3 gives the full variable domain: KAGVTQTPRYLIKTRGQQVTLSCSPISGHRSVSWYQQTPGQGLQFLFEYFSETQRNKGNFPGRFSGRQFSNSRSEMNVSTLELGDSALYLCASSFNGIQRDTQYFGPGTRLTVL.

The V gene is TRBV5-4, the J gene TRBJ2-2; no clear D gene. The CDR3 sequence is 16 residues long. Trimming took off 4 bases at V and 4 bases at J, with 17 bases between the two ends. Per the germline V gene, CDR1 is SGHNT and CDR2 is YYREEE (reference sequence). This CDR3 is CASSQPTGSSTGELFF. DNA of the CDR3: TGTGCCAGCAGCCAGCCGACTGGCTCGAGCACCGGGGAGCTGTTTTTT.

This clone came up once. The V gene is TRBV6-1, the J gene TRBJ2-1; 12 nucleotides align to TRBD2. Looked up from germline, CDR1 is MNHNS and CDR2 is SASEGT. Unmatched junction bases numbered 5, after V lost 4 bases and J lost 7 bases. The CDR3 is 15 residues long. CDR3 DNA: TGTGCCAGCAGTGCAGGACTAGCGGGGTTTAATGAGCAGTTCTTC. This translates into CASSAGLAGFNEQFF.

This clone was found once. The V and J genes are TRBV27 and TRBJ2-3, with TRBD2 matching over 9 bases. Germline CDR1 MNHEY, CDR2 SMNVEV (reference sequence). CDR3 length: 17 residues. After removal of 4 bases from V and 1 base from J, the junction contained 9 bases not matched to a gene. CDR3 bases: TGTGCCAGCAGTTCGAAGATAGCGGGAGAGGGCACAGATACGCAGTATTTT. Its protein is CASSSKIAGEGTDTQYF.

The CDR3 here is CASSIVEGEPQHF. As DNA, the CDR3 is TGTGCCAGTAGTATAGTCGAAGGAGAGCCCCAGCATTTT. The genes are TRBV19 and TRBJ1-5; D remains ambiguous. Germline V gene lookup returns CDR1 LNHDA and CDR2 SQIVND (reference sequence). The ends were cut back, 1 base at V and 8 bases at J, with 9 bases in the middle. This CDR3 is 13 amino acids long.

The rearrangement joins TRBV11-3 to TRBJ2-2, with 10 nucleotides matching TRBD1. The CDR3 has 15 residues. The V segment lost 8 bases and the J segment 4 bases; nucleotides outside the gene matches: 7. Germline-derived CDR1 and CDR2 are SGHNT and YENEEA. This CDR3 is CASGSGTGATGELFF. In nucleotides, the CDR3 is TGTGCCAGCGGTTCCGGGACAGGGGCCACCGGGGAGCTGTTTTTT. The entire variable domain, with the rest obtained from reference TRBV11-3 and TRBJ2-2, is as follows: EAGVVQSPRYKIIEKKQPVAFWCNPISGHNTLYWYLQNLGQGPELLIRYENEEAVDDSQLPKDRFSAERLKGVDSTLKIQPAELGDSAVYLCASGSGTGATGELFFGEGSRLTVL.

The chain combines TRBV18 with TRBJ1-1; D uncertain. The germline V gene has CDR1 KGHSH and CDR2 LQKENI. The CDR3 has 14 amino acids. V was clipped by 0 bases and J by 1 base, with 6 bases between them. The CDR3 sequence is CASSPPDSNTEAFF. Written as DNA, the CDR3 is TGTGCCAGCTCACCACCGGACTCGAACACTGAAGCTTTCTTT.